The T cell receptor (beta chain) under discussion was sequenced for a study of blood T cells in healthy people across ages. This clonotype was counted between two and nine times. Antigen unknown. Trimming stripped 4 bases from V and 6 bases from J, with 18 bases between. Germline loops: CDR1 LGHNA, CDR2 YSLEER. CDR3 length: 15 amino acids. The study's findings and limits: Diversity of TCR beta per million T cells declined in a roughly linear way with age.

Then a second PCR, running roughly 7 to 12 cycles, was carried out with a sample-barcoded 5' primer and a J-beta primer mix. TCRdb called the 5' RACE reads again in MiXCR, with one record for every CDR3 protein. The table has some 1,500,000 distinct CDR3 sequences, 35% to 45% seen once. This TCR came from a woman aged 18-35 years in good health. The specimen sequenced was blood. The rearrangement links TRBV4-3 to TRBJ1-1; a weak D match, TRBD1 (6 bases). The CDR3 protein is CASSLEGRGSAEAFF. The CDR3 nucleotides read TGCGCCAGCAGCCTCGAGGGCAGGGGTAGCGCTGAAGCTTTCTTT.